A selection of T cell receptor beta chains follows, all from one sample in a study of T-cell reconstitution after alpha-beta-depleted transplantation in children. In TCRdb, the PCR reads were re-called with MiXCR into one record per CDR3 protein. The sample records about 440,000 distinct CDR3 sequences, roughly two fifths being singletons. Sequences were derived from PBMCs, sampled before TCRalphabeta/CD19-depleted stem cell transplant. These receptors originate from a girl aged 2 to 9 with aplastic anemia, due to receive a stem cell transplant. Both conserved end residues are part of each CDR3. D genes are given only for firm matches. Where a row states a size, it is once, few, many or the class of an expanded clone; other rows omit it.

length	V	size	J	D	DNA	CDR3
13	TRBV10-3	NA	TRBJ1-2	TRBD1	TGTGCCATCAGGACAGGGGGCGGCTATGGCTACACCTTC	CAIRTGGGYGYTF
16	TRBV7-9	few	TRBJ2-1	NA	TGTGCCAGCAGCTTAGCTTTGGCAGGGGGGTACAATGAGCAGTTCTTC	CASSLALAGGYNEQFF
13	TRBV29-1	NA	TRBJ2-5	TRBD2	TGCAGCGTCGCGACTAGCGGCCAAGAGACCCAGTACTTC	CSVATSGQETQYF
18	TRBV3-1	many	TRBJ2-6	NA	TGTGCCAGCAGCCCCTCGTCCCAGGGTTACTTTGGGGCCAACGTCCTGACTTTC	CASSPSSQGYFGANVLTF
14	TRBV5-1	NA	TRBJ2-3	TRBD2	TGCGCCAGCAGTATGACTAGCGTGACAGATACGCAGTATTTT	CASSMTSVTDTQYF
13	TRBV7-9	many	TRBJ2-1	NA	TGTGCCAGCAGCTTAACCCGCAGCGATGAGCAGTTCTTC	CASSLTRSDEQFF
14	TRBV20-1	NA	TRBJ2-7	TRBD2	TGCAGTGCGGTACTAGCGGGGAGCCTCGACGAGCAGTACTTC	CSAVLAGSLDEQYF
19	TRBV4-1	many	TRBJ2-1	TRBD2	TGCGCCAGCAGCCAAGCTCCTCCGGGAGCTAGCGGTCCATACAATGAGCAGTTCTTC	CASSQAPPGASGPYNEQFF
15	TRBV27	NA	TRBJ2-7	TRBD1	TGTGCCAGCAGCGCTCGGCAGGGGGCCCATTACGAGCAGTACTTC	CASSARQGAHYEQYF
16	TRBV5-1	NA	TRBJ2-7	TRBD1	TGCGCCAGCAGCCCCGGGCCGGGACAGGCTATCTACGAGCAGTACTTC	CASSPGPGQAIYEQYF
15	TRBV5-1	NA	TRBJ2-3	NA	TGCGCCAGCAGCTTGGGCGGCAGGGAGACAGATACGCAGTATTTT	CASSLGGRETDTQYF
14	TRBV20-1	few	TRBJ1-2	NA	TGCAGTGCTAGAGTCCGGGTCCAGCACTATGGCTACACCTTC	CSARVRVQHYGYTF
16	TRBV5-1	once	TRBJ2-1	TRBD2	TGCGCCAGCAGCTTGGTGCCGGGACTAGCCTACAATGAGCAGTTCTTC	CASSLVPGLAYNEQFF
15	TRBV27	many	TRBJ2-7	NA	TGTGCCAGCAGTTCCCGAGCGGGACAAACCTACGAGCAGTACTTC	CASSSRAGQTYEQYF
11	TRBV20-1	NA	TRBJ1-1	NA	TGCAGTGCTAGCTCTCTCTCTGGGGCTTTCTTT	CSASSLSGAFF
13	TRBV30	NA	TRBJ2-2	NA	TGTGCCTGGAGGGGTACTGTGTCCGGGGAGCTGTTTTTT	CAWRGTVSGELFF
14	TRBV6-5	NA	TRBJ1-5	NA	TGTGCCAGCAGTTACTCGGGGCCGAATCAGCCCCAGCATTTT	CASSYSGPNQPQHF